These 24 T cell receptor beta chains share one sample of origin, sequenced in a study of T cells expressing NK-cell markers. TCRdb re-called the 5' RACE reads, yielding one record per CDR3 amino acid sequence without DNA. The sample shows 500,000 to 600,000 distinct CDR3 sequences, and roughly 3.6% sits with its ten largest clones. Source material: blood T cells: a sorted CD56 or NKG2C T cell subset, CD4+ or CD8+ T cells, or bulk PBMC T cells (not recorded which). Receptors were obtained from a young man in good health.

The CDR3 is CASSLDAGPADTQYF. This chain uses TRBV7-2 with TRBJ2-3; the TCRdb D gene call, TRBD2, has no DNA to confirm it. The germline V gene encodes CDR1 SGHTA and CDR2 FQGNSA. The CDR3 is made up of 15 amino acids.

The chain joins TRBV12-3 or TRBV12-4 to TRBJ1-4; TCRdb selects TRBD1, and the lack of DNA leaves this call unchecked. The CDR3 contains 14 residues. CDR3 in amino acids: CASRRTGVGEKLFF.

The chain links TRBV4-1 to TRBJ1-2. Germline V CDR1 and CDR2: MGHRA, YSYEKL. The CDR3 totals 16 residues. The CDR3 sequence: CASSQDLGQPYYGYTF.

The V and J genes are TRBV4-1 and TRBJ2-5; without DNA, the TCRdb call of TRBD2 cannot be checked. The CDR3 consists of 12 residues. Germline V lookup: CDR1 MGHRA, CDR2 YSYEKL. The CDR3: CASSRLDGTQYF.

This chain uses TRBV21-1 with TRBJ2-3; without DNA, the TCRdb call of TRBD1 cannot be checked. TRBV21-1 is classified as a pseudogene. The CDR3 sequence is 15 residues long. CDR3 sequence: CASSSRQGLWDTQYF.

The V call is TRBV12-3 or TRBV12-4, the J call TRBJ2-1. This CDR3 spans 15 amino acids. This CDR3 reads CASSPSVSSYNEQFF.

The chain uses TRBV5-1 and TRBJ2-5; no DNA is available, so the TRBD1 call from TCRdb remains unchecked. The CDR3 contains 15 residues. Germline V lookup: CDR1 SGHRS, CDR2 YFSETQ. This chain's CDR3 is CASSLEFQGTKTQYF.

The genes are TRBV6-5 and TRBJ1-5. This CDR3 has 16 amino acids. Germline V lookup: CDR1 MNHEY, CDR2 SVGAGI. CDR3 in amino acids: CASSYSMGFSIQPQHF.

The CDR3 loop reads CAISDPGRQGTEAFF. The genes are TRBV10-3 and TRBJ1-1; TCRdb's D call of TRBD1 is untestable without DNA. The CDR3 extends over 15 amino acids. Germline values: CDR1 ENHRY, CDR2 SYGVKD.

CDR3 sequence reads: CASSFNIVGTSGSWETQYF. The chain employs TRBV7-6 and TRBJ2-5; TCRdb designates TRBD2, a call that cannot be tested without DNA. This CDR3 region has 19 residues. Germline CDR1 is SGHVS and CDR2 is FNYEAQ.

This chain joins TRBV18 and TRBJ1-1; TCRdb returns TRBD1, unconfirmable since there is no DNA. The V gene's germline CDR1 is KGHSH and CDR2 LQKENI. This CDR3 contains 11 residues. The CDR3 spells CASSARQGAFF.

This sequence joins TRBV29-1 and TRBJ2-5; TCRdb's D call, TRBD1, is unchecked because there is no DNA. Germline-derived CDR1 and CDR2 are SQVTM and ANQGSEA. This CDR3 contains 14 residues. CDR3 residues: CSVAFSTGQETQYF.

The chain joins TRBV20-1 to TRBJ2-1; TCRdb returns TRBD1, unconfirmable since there is no DNA. The CDR3 length is 15 residues. Germline V gives CDR1 DFQATT, CDR2 SNEGSKA (reference sequence). The CDR3 sequence: CSARDGGRGRGEQFF.

V gene TRBV18 combines with J gene TRBJ2-2; the TCRdb call, TRBD1, lacks DNA for checking. The CDR3 runs to 16 residues. Germline values: CDR1 KGHSH, CDR2 LQKENI. CDR3 amino acids: CASSTWDRANTGELFF.

The rearrangement links TRBV4-1 to TRBJ2-1; TCRdb names TRBD1, which stays unverified in the absence of DNA. Germline CDR1 and CDR2: MGHRA and YSYEKL. The CDR3 has 16 residues. This CDR3 reads CASSHGAGGIYNEQFF.

The CDR3 spells CATSRDRALVNTEAFF. J is TRBJ1-1 and V is TRBV15. The CDR3 sequence is 16 residues long. CDR1 is LNHNV and CDR2 is YYDKDF in the germline V gene (reference sequence).

The J gene is TRBJ2-3, the V gene TRBV7-9; lacking DNA, the TRBD2 call made by TCRdb goes unchecked. The CDR3 runs to 18 residues. The germline CDR1 and CDR2 sequences are SEHNR and FQNEAQ (reference sequence). This chain's CDR3 is CASSFVRGSSVSEDTQYF.

The J gene is TRBJ2-3, the V gene TRBV15; lacking DNA, the TRBD1 call made by TCRdb goes unchecked. The CDR3 runs 16 residues. Germline CDR1 LNHNV, CDR2 YYDKDF (reference sequence). CDR3: CATSRGSGTSTDTQYF. Supplemented by reference TRBV15 and TRBJ2-3, the full variable domain reads DAMVIQNPRYQVTQFGKPVTLSCSQTLNHNVMYWYQQKSSQAPKLLFHYYDKDFNNEADTPDNFQSRRPNTSFCFLDIRSPGLGDTAMYLCATSRGSGTSTDTQYFGPGTRLTVL.

The chain carries TRBV20-1 and TRBJ2-2; as DNA is missing, the TRBD2 call by TCRdb cannot be tested. This CDR3 has 12 residues. CDR1 DFQATT and CDR2 SNEGSKA come from the germline V gene (reference sequence). CDR3 residues: CSALTRQRELFF.

The rearrangement uses TRBV5-4 and TRBJ2-3; TCRdb picks TRBD1, but there is no DNA to check that call. The CDR3 length is 18 residues. The germline CDR1 and CDR2 sequences are SGHNT and YYREEE (reference sequence). The CDR3 loop is CASSFQPGTLTRTDTQYF.

This chain joins TRBV5-1 and TRBJ2-1. CDR1 is SGHRS, CDR2 YFSETQ, per germline. There are 16 residues in the CDR3. The CDR3 protein is CASSLDGAQLNNEQFF.

The gene calls are TRBV7-2 and TRBJ2-1; TCRdb calls TRBD2, which cannot be checked without DNA. Germline V CDR1 and CDR2: SGHTA, FQGNSA. CDR3 length: 14 amino acids. The CDR3 region is CASSSSGRASSGFF.

The chain joins TRBV21-1 to TRBJ2-2. TRBV21-1 is marked as a pseudogene. The CDR3 contains 15 residues. CDR3 in amino acids: CASSKEPPGTGELFF.

This chain joins TRBV5-1 and TRBJ2-1. The germline V gene has CDR1 SGHRS and CDR2 YFSETQ. This CDR3 is 15 amino acids long. The CDR3 loop is CASSPRLGLSDEQFF.